What follows are 8 T cell receptor beta chains derived from one specimen sequenced in a study of naive CD8 T cells in extremely preterm neonates. Overall study results and limits: Compared with older groups, preterm CDR3s were shorter, with fewer N additions and less trimming.

No antigen has been identified for these receptors. Here immunoSEQ multiplex PCR was the method, and the copy in TCRdb shows in-frame clones only, minus some. The sample carries 25,000 or so clones, approximately 89% recorded once. Extremely preterm births at about 23-27 weeks of gestation supplied the samples. The sequenced material came from naive CD8+ T cells from cord blood. The receptor source for this set is a boy who was born preterm.

The chain joins TRBV21-1 to TRBJ2-7; TRBD1 reflects the table's D call only, with no check against the DNA. TRBV21-1 is a recognized pseudogene. The CDR3 extends over 11 amino acids. The CDR3 DNA sequence: TGTGCCAGCAGCAAACAGGGCGAGCAGTACTTC. This codes for CASSKQGEQYF.

The chain has TRBV5-3 and TRBJ1-5; maybe TRBD1 (6 bases). TRBV5-3 is an open reading frame whose function is uncertain. The V end was cut by 0 bases, the J end by 1 base, with 14 bases between. This CDR3 has 17 residues. The CDR3 here is CARSLDSLTGSNQPQHF. Written as DNA, the CDR3 is TGTGCCAGAAGCTTGGATAGTTTAACAGGGAGCAATCAGCCCCAGCATTTT.

With regard to this clone: Other DNA variants within this sample encode the same CDR3. The CDR3 region is CASSLGLAYEQYF. CDR3 nucleotide sequence: TGTGCCAGCAGCTTGGGACTAGCCTACGAGCAGTACTTC. The chain employs TRBV13 and TRBJ2-7; 8 bases line up with TRBD2. The CDR3 runs 13 residues. Germline CDR1 is PRHDT and CDR2 is FYEKMQ (reference sequence). Trimming at V came to 3 bases and at J to 2 bases, leaving 0 bases not matched to a gene.

The chain is built from TRBV19 and TRBJ1-2, with D possibly TRBD1 on 5 matching bases. The germline gives CDR1 LNHDA, CDR2 SQIVND (reference sequence). The CDR3 consists of 14 residues. The ends were cut back, 3 bases at V and 5 bases at J, with 13 bases in the middle. The CDR3 here is CASSMTPEGYGYTF. The CDR3 DNA sequence: TGTGCCAGTAGTATGACCCCAGAGGGGTATGGCTACACCTTC.

V usage is TRBV4-1 and J usage is TRBJ2-1; D not resolved. Germline CDR1 is MGHRA and CDR2 is YSYEKL. The CDR3 spans 14 residues. V lost 2 bases to trimming and J lost 0 bases, with 5 bases between them. The CDR3, as DNA: TGCGCCAGCAGCCAATCCAGCTCCTACAATGAGCAGTTCTTC. Translated, it gives CASSQSSSYNEQFF.

J is TRBJ1-2 and V is TRBV27, with 8 nucleotides matching TRBD1. The CDR3 covers 12 residues. The V and J ends lost 11 bases and 5 bases, in that order; junction bases with no gene match: 7. The germline V gene encodes CDR1 MNHEY and CDR2 SMNVEV (reference sequence). The CDR3 sequence: CAAWDRPYGYTF. Written as DNA, the CDR3 is TGTGCCGCCTGGGACAGGCCTTATGGCTACACCTTC.

This clone was detected once. This rearrangement joins TRBV4-2 to TRBJ2-7, with 12 bases fitting TRBD2. The V segment lost 2 bases and the J segment 4 bases; nucleotides outside the gene matches: 0. CDR1 is LGHNA and CDR2 is YNFKEQ in the germline V gene. The CDR3 is 14 amino acids. CDR3 sequence reads: CASSQLAGGYEQYF. CDR3 coding DNA: TGTGCCAGCAGCCAACTAGCGGGGGGGTACGAGCAGTACTTC.

Points on this clone: Other DNA sequences in the same sample also yield this CDR3. The chain employs TRBV7-3 and TRBJ2-7, with TRBD1 as a possible D gene (6 bases). This CDR3 has 13 residues. V was shortened by 2 bases and J by 2 bases, with 7 bases between the two germline ends. In germline, CDR1 is SGHTA, CDR2 FQGTGA. Here the CDR3 DNA reads TGTGCCAGCAGCTTAGGGACAACCTACGAGCAGTACTTC. It codes for CASSLGTTYEQYF.